The T cell receptor (beta chain) under discussion was sequenced for a study of blood T cells in healthy people across ages. Broader study findings: Diversity was higher, and naive CD4+ cells more numerous, in long-lived donors than in aged donors.

Germline V gene lookup returns CDR1 SGHKS and CDR2 YYEKEE (reference sequence). The CDR3 is 15 residues long. V was pared by 3 bases and J by 7 bases, with 16 bases between. With regard to this clonotype: Its matching antigen is unknown.

PCR was performed a second time for roughly 7 to 12 cycles using a sample-barcoded 5' primer and a J-beta primer mix. All samples yielded 3 million or more CDR3-containing paired-end reads. TCRdb reprocessed the 5' RACE reads with MiXCR, giving one entry per CDR3 protein. The profile covers 450,000 to 700,000 distinct CDR3 sequences, with 27% appearing a single time and less than 20% taken by the ten largest. This receptor was taken from an older woman in good health. The sample was blood. V is TRBV5-5 and J is TRBJ1-4, with D possibly TRBD1 on 5 matching bases. The CDR3 DNA reads TGTGCCAGCAGCTGGGACCATGCCACGAGTGAAAAACTGTTTTTT. Translating it yields CASSWDHATSEKLFF.